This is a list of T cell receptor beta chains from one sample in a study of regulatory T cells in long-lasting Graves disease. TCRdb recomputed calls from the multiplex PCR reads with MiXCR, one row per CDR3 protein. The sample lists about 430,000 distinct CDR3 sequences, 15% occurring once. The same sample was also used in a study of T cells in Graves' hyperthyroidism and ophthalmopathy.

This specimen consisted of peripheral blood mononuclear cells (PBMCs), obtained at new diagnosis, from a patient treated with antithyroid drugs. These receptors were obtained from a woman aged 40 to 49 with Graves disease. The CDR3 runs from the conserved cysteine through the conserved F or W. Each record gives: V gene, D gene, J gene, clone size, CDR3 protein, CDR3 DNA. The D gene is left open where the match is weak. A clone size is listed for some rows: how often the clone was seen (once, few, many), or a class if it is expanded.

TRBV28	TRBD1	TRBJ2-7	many	CASSSLGTGNEEEQYF	TGTGCCAGCAGCTCCCTCGGGACAGGTAACGAGGAGGAGCAGTACTTC
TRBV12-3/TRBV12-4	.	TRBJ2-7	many	CASSLTESSYEQYF	TGTGCCAGCAGTTTGACAGAGAGCTCCTACGAGCAGTACTTC
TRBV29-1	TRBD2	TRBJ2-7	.	CSVALADTYEQYF	TGCAGCGTTGCCCTAGCGGATACCTACGAGCAGTACTTC
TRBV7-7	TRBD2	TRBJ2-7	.	CASSPRAGASLYEQYF	TGTGCTAGCAGCCCACGAGCGGGAGCCTCACTCTACGAGCAGTACTTC
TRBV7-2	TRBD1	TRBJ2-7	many	CASSSGQGVYEQYF	TGTGCCAGCAGCTCGGGACAGGGAGTCTACGAGCAGTACTTC
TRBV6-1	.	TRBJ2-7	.	CASTKGSMQYF	TGTGCCAGCACCAAAGGGTCAATGCAGTACTTC
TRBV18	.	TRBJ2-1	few	CASSSGWGMGNEQFF	TGTGCCAGCTCATCGGGTTGGGGCATGGGCAATGAGCAGTTCTTC
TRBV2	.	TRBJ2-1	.	CASRGLLNEQFF	TGTGCCAGCAGGGGTCTTCTGAATGAGCAGTTCTTC
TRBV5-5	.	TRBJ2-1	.	CASSLGRNYEQFF	TGTGCCAGCAGCTTGGGGCGGAATTATGAGCAGTTCTTC
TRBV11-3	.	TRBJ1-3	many	CASSSGRMSSGNTIYF	TGTGCCAGCAGCTCCGGACGGATGAGCTCTGGAAACACCATATATTTT
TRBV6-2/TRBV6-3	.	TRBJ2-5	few	CASWGFRPETQCF	TGTGCCAGCTGGGGTTTTCGCCCTGAGACCCAGTGCTTC
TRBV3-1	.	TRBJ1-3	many	CASSQDLGGRGNTIYF	TGTGCCAGCAGCCAAGATTTGGGGGGTCGTGGAAACACCATATATTTT
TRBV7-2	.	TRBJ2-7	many	CASSFDPSFEQYF	TGTGCCAGCAGCTTTGATCCTAGTTTCGAGCAGTACTTC
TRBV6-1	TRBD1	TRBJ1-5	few	CASHRTGGNQPQHF	TGTGCCAGCCATCGGACAGGGGGCAATCAGCCCCAGCATTTT
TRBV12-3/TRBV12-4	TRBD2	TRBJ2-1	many	CASSFGSSGRADEQFF	TGTGCCAGCAGCTTTGGGTCAAGCGGGAGGGCCGATGAGCAGTTCTTC
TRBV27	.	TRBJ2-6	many	CASSRSFPSFSGANVLTF	TGTGCCAGCAGCCGATCATTTCCCTCCTTCTCTGGGGCCAACGTCCTGACTTTC
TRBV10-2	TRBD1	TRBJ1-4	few	CASNRGGTFDEKLFF	TGCGCCAGCAACAGGGGGGGGACCTTCGATGAAAAACTGTTTTTT
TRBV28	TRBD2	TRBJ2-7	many	CASSLRTSGEQYF	TGTGCCAGCAGTTTACGGACTAGCGGGGAGCAGTACTTC
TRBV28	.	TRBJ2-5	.	CASSGSPSTNQYF	TGTGCCAGCAGTGGCTCTCCCTCGACGAACCAGTACTTC
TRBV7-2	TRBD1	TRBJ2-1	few	CASSLDRGMKNEQFF	TGTGCCAGCAGCTTGGACAGGGGGATGAAAAATGAGCAGTTCTTC
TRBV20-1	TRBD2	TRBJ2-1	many	CSARGASGRRYEQFF	TGCAGTGCTAGAGGTGCTAGCGGGAGACGGTATGAGCAGTTCTTC
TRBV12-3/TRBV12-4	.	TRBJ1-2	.	CASSPPDRRNYGYTF	TGTGCCAGCAGTCCCCCCGACAGGAGGAACTATGGCTACACCTTC
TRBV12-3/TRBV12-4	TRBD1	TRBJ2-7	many	CASSLVGTGVTEQYF	TGTGCCAGCAGTTTAGTCGGGACAGGAGTAACCGAGCAGTACTTC
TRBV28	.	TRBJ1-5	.	CASTWGEPILSNQPQHF	TGTGCCAGCACCTGGGGTGAGCCTATTCTTAGCAATCAGCCCCAGCATTTT
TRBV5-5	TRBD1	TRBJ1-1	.	CASSLIRQGSYEAFF	TGTGCCAGTAGCTTAATACGACAGGGCAGCTATGAAGCTTTCTTT
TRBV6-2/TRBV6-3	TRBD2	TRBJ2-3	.	CASSLTDPKLAGPTDTQYF	TGTGCCAGCAGCCTCACCGATCCCAAACTAGCGGGCCCCACAGATACGCAGTATTTT
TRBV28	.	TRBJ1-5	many	CASSLVQADQPQHF	TGTGCCAGCAGTTTAGTACAGGCGGACCAGCCCCAGCATTTT
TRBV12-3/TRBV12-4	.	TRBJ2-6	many	CASSFWGSGANVLTF	TGTGCCAGCAGTTTTTGGGGATCTGGGGCCAACGTCCTGACTTTC
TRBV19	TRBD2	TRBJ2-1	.	CASSPGTSGSHGQFF	TGTGCCAGTAGTCCGGGGACTAGCGGGAGCCATGGGCAGTTCTTC
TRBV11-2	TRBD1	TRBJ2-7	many	CASSLERTGGHEQYF	TGTGCCAGCAGCTTAGAAAGGACAGGGGGACACGAGCAGTACTTC
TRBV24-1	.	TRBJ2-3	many	CATSLGNTDTQYF	TGTGCCACCAGCCTGGGTAACACAGATACGCAGTATTTT
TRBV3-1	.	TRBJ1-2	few	CASSQVTNYGYTF	TGTGCCAGCAGCCAAGTAACAAACTATGGCTACACCTTC
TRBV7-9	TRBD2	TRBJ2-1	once	CASSLTRDYYNEQFF	TGTGCCAGCAGCTTAACCAGGGACTACTACAATGAGCAGTTCTTC
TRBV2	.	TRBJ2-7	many	CASTRQMSSYEQYF	TGTGCCAGCACCCGACAGATGAGCTCCTACGAGCAGTACTTC
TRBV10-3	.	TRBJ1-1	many	CAISNLQGNTEAFF	TGTGCCATCAGTAACTTACAGGGGAACACTGAAGCTTTCTTT
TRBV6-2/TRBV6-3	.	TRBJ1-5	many	CASSSPGAFAQPQHF	TGTGCCAGCAGTTCTCCGGGGGCATTTGCTCAGCCCCAGCATTTT
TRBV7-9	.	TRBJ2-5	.	CASRRTAETQYF	TGTGCCAGCAGACGGACTGCGGAGACCCAGTACTTC
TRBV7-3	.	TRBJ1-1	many	CASSLDRRSPLQRVEF	TGTGCCAGCAGCTTAGACAGGCGATCACCCCTCCAGAGAGTCGAGTTT
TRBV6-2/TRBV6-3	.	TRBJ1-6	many	CASRQVDSPLHF	TGTGCCAGCAGACAGGTGGATTCACCCCTCCACTTT
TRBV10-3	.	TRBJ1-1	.	CAISGGTLDTEAFF	TGTGCCATCAGTGGGGGGACTTTAGACACTGAAGCTTTCTTT
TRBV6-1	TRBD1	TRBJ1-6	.	CASTPSTAGTGRPLHF	TGTGCCAGCACCCCATCGACCGCCGGGACAGGGAGGCCCCTCCACTTT
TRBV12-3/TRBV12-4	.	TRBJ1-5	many	CASSLISRAAGQPQHF	TGTGCCAGCAGTTTAATTTCCAGGGCGGCAGGGCAGCCCCAGCATTTT
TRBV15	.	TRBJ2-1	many	CATSRNPGESSYNEQFF	TGTGCCACCAGCAGAAACCCAGGGGAGAGCTCCTACAATGAGCAGTTCTTC
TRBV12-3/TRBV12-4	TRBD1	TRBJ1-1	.	CASSRGVSIGTEAFF	TGTGCCAGCAGCAGGGGGGTCAGCATCGGAACTGAAGCTTTCTTT
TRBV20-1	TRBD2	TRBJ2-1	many	CSATASRAGGYNEQFF	TGCAGTGCCACGGCGTCAAGAGCGGGGGGCTACAATGAGCAGTTCTTC
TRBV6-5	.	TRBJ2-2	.	CASSYRRMPGELFF	TGTGCCAGCAGTTACCGCAGGATGCCCGGGGAGCTGTTTTTT
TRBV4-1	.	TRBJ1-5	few	CASNPGGGGNQPQHF	TGCGCCAGCAATCCCGGAGGGGGGGGCAATCAGCCCCAGCATTTT
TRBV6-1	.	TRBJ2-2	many	CASTLYTRNSGELFF	TGTGCCAGCACCCTTTACACCCGGAATAGCGGGGAGCTGTTTTTT
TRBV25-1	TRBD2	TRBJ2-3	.	CASSEAGGPRNTQYF	TGTGCCAGCAGTGAAGCGGGAGGGCCGAGAAATACGCAGTATTTT
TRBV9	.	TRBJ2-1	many	CASSLGGANEQFF	TGTGCCAGCAGCTTAGGGGGGGCCAATGAGCAGTTCTTC
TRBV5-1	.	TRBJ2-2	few	CASSVNRRDGYTNTGELFF	TGCGCCAGCAGCGTAAACCGCCGGGACGGCTACACGAACACCGGGGAGCTGTTTTTT
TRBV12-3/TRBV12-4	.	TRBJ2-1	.	CASSLGAPSYNKQFF	TGTGCCAGCAGTTTAGGGGCCCCCTCCTACAATAAGCAGTTCTTC
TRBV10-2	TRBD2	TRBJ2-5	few	CAGSVSGRAETQYF	TGCGCCGGCAGTGTCAGCGGGAGGGCAGAGACCCAGTACTTC